This T cell receptor beta chain was recorded in a study of cytomegalovirus exposure and HLA in healthy donors. Vbeta (60) and Jbeta (13) primers were used in the PCR. Profiled with immunoSEQ multiplex PCR; TCRdb holds only in-frame clones, not every one. The sample holds nearly 200,000 clones, 65% to 85% seen once. Regarding the study as a whole: In a later analysis, a genetic analysis reported fewer productive-TCR N-insertions in an Asian-associated ancestry cluster than the cohort average. Roughly 170 TCR beta chains were listed as cytomegalovirus-associated. In vitro assays verified that a few CMV-associated chains recognized CMV antigens specifically.

CDR3 length: 19 amino acids. The trim removed 1 base at V and 4 bases at J, leaving 14 bases unmatched. Germline V gene lookup returns CDR1 SGHTA and CDR2 FQGNSA. Of note for this clone: Antigen unknown.

The rearrangement links TRBV7-2 to TRBJ2-3, with TRBD2 identical over 10 bases. This sequence was found in a boy aged 2 to 10 in good health and CMV-seronegative. Source material: PBMCs. In DNA, the CDR3 is TGTGCCAGCAGCTTAGTTACGAGCGGGGGGGCCAGTCACGCAGATACGCAGTATTTT. Its translation: CASSLVTSGGASHADTQYF.